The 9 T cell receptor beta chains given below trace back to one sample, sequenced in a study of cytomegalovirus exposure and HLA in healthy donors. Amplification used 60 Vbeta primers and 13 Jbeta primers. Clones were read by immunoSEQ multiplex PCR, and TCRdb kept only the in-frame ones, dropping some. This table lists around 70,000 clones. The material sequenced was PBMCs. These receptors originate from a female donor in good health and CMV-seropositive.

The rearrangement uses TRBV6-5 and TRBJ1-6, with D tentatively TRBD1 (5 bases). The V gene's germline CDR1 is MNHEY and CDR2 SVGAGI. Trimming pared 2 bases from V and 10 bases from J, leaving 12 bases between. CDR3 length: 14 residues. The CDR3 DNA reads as TGTGCCAGCAGTTACAGCCCCGGGGGGTCACCCCTCCACTTT. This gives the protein CASSYSPGGSPLHF.

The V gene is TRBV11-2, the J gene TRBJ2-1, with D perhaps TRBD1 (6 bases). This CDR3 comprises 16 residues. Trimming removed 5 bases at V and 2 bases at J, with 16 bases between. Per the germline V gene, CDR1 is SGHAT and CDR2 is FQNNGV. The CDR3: CASSELGGVPYNEQFF. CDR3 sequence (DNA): TGTGCCAGCAGCGAACTAGGGGGAGTCCCCTACAATGAGCAGTTCTTC.

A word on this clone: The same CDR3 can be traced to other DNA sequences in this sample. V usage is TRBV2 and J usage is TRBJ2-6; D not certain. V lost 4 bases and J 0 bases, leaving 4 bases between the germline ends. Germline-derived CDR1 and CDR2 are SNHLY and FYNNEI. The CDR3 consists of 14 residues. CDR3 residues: CASSVRSGANVLTF. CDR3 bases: TGTGCCAGCAGTGTGCGCTCTGGGGCCAACGTCCTGACTTTC.

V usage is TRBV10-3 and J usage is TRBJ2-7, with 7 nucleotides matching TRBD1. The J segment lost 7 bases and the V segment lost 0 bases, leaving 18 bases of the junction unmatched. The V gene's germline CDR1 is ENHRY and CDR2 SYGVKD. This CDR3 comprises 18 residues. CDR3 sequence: CAISESASTGTDRWEQYF. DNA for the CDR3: TGTGCCATCAGTGAGTCGGCTTCTACCGGGACAGACAGGTGGGAGCAGTACTTC.

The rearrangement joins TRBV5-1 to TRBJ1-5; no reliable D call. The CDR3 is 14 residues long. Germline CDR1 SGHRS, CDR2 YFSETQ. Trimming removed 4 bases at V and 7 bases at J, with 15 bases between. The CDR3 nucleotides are TGCGCCAGCAGCCCCGACGGGGTGGGCCAGCCCCAGCATTTT. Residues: CASSPDGVGQPQHF. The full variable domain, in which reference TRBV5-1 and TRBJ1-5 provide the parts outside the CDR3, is KAGVTQTPRYLIKTRGQQVTLSCSPISGHRSVSWYQQTPGQGLQFLFEYFSETQRNKGNFPGRFSGRQFSNSRSEMNVSTLELGDSALYLCASSPDGVGQPQHFGDGTRLSIL.

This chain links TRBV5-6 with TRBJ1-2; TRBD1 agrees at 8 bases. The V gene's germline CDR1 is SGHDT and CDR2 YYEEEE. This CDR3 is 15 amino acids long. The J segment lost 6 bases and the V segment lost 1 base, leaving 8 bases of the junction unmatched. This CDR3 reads CASSLLDREDDGYTF. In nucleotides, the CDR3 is TGTGCCAGCAGCTTGCTGGACAGGGAGGACGATGGCTACACCTTC. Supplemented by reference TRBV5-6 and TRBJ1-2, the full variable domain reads DAGVTQSPTHLIKTRGQQVTLRCSPKSGHDTVSWYQQALGQGPQFIFQYYEEEERQRGNFPDRFSGHQFPNYSSELNVNALLLGDSALYLCASSLLDREDDGYTFGSGTRLTVV.

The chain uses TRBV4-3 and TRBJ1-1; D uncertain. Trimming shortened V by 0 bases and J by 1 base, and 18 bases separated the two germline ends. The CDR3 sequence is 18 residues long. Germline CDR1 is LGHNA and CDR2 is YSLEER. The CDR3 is CASSQDPGDSGSNTEAFF. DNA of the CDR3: TGCGCCAGCAGCCAAGATCCCGGGGATTCAGGCTCGAACACTGAAGCTTTCTTT.

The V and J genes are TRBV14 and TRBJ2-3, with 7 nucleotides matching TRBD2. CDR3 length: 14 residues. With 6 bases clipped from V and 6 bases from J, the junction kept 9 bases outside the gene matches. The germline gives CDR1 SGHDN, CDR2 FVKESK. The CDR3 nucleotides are TGTGCCAGCAGTCAAAGGGAGGGCTGGGATACGCAGTATTTT. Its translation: CASSQREGWDTQYF.

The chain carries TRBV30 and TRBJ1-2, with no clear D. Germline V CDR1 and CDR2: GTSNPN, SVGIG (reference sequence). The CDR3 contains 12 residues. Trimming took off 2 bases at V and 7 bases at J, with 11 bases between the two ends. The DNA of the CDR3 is TGTGCCTGGAGTTTCGGGGAAGGTGGCTACACCTTC. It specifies CAWSFGEGGYTF.